The entry below gives a single T cell receptor beta chain sequence along with its context. Its antigen is not identified. The sample originates from a study of T-cell memory formation after mild COVID-19. TCRdb re-called the 5' RACE reads through MiXCR, storing one row per CDR3 protein. Of roughly 350,000 distinct CDR3 sequences in the sample, roughly 21% are singletons; the top ten hold under 15%. The CDR3 length is 16 residues. Germline values: CDR1 LGHNA, CDR2 YSLEER. V was shortened by 4 bases and J by 3 bases, with 15 bases between the two germline ends. Study-level findings and limits: Contracting CD4+ clones lay largely in CM and EM, with CD8+ ones residing in EMRA. Specificity for SARS-CoV-2 was not confirmed among the second-wave clones peaking on day 37. Clones shrinking from day 15 to 85 showed even CD4/CD8 mixes; later expanders tilted CD4+.

The sequencing sample was made of PBMCs or a T cell subset sorted from them (not recorded which). The receptor was derived from an adult woman who had mild COVID-19 (a few samples of this study predate the infection). Cell type and time point are not known. The chain has TRBV4-3 and TRBJ2-2, with D hard to call. The CDR3 sequence: CASSPAAKRYTGELFF. As DNA, the CDR3 is TGCGCCAGCAGCCCCGCAGCGAAAAGGTACACCGGGGAGCTGTTTTTT.